This T cell receptor beta chain was identified during a study of T cell responses to AZD1222 COVID-19 vaccine. This CDR3 comprises 16 residues. J was trimmed by 1 base and V by 4 bases; bases with no gene match: 7. Germline assignment: CDR1 MDHEN and CDR2 SYDVKM. Repertoires were generated with immunoSEQ multiplex PCR, while TCRdb's copy carries only in-frame clones and drops some. Among around 120,000 clones listed, about nine tenths were seen once. For this clone: Its specificity is not known.

Broader study findings: Clonal diversity was possibly underestimated, and white British individuals and females predominated among donors. Regions 160-218 and 743-854 held dominance among vaccine-associated CD4 TCRs, which spanned spike. Close to half of spike-specific TCRs reportedly recognize unmutated variant regions.

Sample: peripheral blood, taken on day 0 of AZD1222 vaccination. This TCR was sampled from an adult in good health. The gene calls are TRBV28 and TRBJ2-4; 7 bases match TRBD1. The CDR3 region is CASSSTGDGAKNIQYF. Written as DNA, the CDR3 is TGTGCCAGCAGTTCTACAGGGGATGGGGCCAAAAACATTCAGTACTTC. The complete variable domain, with remaining parts taken from reference TRBV28 and TRBJ2-4, reads DVKVTQSSRYLVKRTGEKVFLECVQDMDHENMFWYRQDPGLGLRLIYFSYDVKMKEKGDIPEGYSVSREKKERFSLILESASTNQTSMYLCASSSTGDGAKNIQYFGAGTRLSVL.